These T cell receptor beta chains were read from a single sample in a study of CD8 T cells in ankylosing spondylitis. Using its own MiXCR run on the 5' RACE reads, TCRdb lists one record per CDR3 protein. This sample has approximately 200,000 distinct CDR3 sequences; 9.5% to 15% occur once, and the top ten carry approximately 15%. The source material was blood, either unsorted or a sorted T cell fraction (not recorded which). These receptors were collected from a male donor with ankylosing spondylitis or in good health (not recorded which). Both conserved end residues are part of each CDR3.

13,TRBV5-1,TRBJ1-2,CASSPGLGNGYTF
15,TRBV6-5,TRBJ2-1,CASQHSGGDYNEQFF
11,TRBV2,TRBJ2-1,CAAGGDNEQFF
15,TRBV12-3/TRBV12-4,TRBJ2-7,CASSMTSGGAYEQYF
15,TRBV2,TRBJ2-7,CATVGSGRAFYEQYF
15,TRBV6-1,TRBJ2-5,CASSRTSGSRETQYF
13,TRBV5-1,TRBJ1-4,CASSLNPGEKLFF
14,TRBV12-3/TRBV12-4,TRBJ1-6,CASSPHRYNSPLHF
13,TRBV2,TRBJ2-7,CASSGTVSYEQYF
16,TRBV27,TRBJ2-3,CASRNPGIAESDTQYF
18,TRBV6-1,TRBJ2-7,CASSPHTLGTAPTYEQYF
12,TRBV29-1,TRBJ2-7,CSVGGPYVEQYF
14,TRBV6-1,TRBJ1-1,CASTKTGRDTEAFF
15,TRBV6-5,TRBJ1-1,CASSYSVGSGTEAFF
13,TRBV20-1,TRBJ2-3,CSARQGATDTQYF
15,TRBV7-9,TRBJ2-4,CASSSRGQETNIQYF
16,TRBV7-9,TRBJ2-7,CASSLRPGLQTYEQYF
14,TRBV5-5,TRBJ1-5,CASSLEGDNQPQHF